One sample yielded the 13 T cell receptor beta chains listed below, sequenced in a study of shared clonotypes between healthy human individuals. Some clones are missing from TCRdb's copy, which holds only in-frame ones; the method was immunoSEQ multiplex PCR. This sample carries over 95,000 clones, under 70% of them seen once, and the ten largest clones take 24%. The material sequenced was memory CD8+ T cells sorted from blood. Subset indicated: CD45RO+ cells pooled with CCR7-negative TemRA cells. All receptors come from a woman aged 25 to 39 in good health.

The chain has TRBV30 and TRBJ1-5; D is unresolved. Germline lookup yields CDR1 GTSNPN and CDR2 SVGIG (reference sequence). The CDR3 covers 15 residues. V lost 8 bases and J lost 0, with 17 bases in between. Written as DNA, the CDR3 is TGTGCCAGCAGCCAGGCACGCAATAGCAATCAGCCCCAGCATTTT. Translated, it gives CASSQARNSNQPQHF.

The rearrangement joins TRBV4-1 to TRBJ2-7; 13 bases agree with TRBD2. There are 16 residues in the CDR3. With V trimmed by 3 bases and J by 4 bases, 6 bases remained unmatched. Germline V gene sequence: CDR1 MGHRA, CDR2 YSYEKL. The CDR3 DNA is TGCGCCAGCAGCCAGCCGGGACTAGCGGGACAGTACGAGCAGTACTTC. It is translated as CASSQPGLAGQYEQYF.

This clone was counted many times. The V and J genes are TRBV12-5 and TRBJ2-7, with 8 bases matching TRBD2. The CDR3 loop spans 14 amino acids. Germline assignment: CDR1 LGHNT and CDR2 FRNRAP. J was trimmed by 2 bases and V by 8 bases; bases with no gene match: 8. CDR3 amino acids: CASRGAGLAYEQYF. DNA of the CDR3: TGTGCTAGTAGGGGCGCGGGACTAGCCTACGAGCAGTACTTC. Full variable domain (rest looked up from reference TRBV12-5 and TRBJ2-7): DARVTQTPRHKVTEMGQEVTMRCQPILGHNTVFWYRQTMMQGLELLAYFRNRAPLDDSGMPKDRFSAEMPDATLATLKIQPSEPRDSAVYFCASRGAGLAYEQYFGPGTRLTVT.

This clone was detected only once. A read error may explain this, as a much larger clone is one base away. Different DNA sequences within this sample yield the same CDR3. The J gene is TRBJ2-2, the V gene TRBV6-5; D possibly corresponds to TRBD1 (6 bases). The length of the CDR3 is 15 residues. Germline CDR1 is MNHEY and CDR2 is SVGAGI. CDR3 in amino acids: CASRTGQLNTGELFF. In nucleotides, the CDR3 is TGTGCCAGCAGGACAGGACAGCTGAACACCGGAGAGCTGTTTTTT.

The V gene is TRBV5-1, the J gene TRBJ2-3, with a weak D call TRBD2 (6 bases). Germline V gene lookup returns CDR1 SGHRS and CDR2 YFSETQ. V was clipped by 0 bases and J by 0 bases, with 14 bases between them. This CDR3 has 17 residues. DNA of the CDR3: TGCGCCAGCAGCTTGGCCTTAGCGGATATCAGCACAGATACGCAGTATTTT. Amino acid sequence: CASSLALADISTDTQYF. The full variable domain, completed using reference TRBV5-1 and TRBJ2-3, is KAGVTQTPRYLIKTRGQQVTLSCSPISGHRSVSWYQQTPGQGLQFLFEYFSETQRNKGNFPGRFSGRQFSNSRSEMNVSTLELGDSALYLCASSLALADISTDTQYFGPGTRLTVL.

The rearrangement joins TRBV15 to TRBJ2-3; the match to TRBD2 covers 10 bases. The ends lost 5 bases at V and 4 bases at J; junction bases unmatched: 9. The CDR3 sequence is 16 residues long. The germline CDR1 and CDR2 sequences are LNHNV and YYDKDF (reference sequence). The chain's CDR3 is CATSSASGSIADTQYF. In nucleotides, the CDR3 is TGTGCCACCAGCTCCGCTAGCGGGAGCATTGCAGATACGCAGTATTTT.

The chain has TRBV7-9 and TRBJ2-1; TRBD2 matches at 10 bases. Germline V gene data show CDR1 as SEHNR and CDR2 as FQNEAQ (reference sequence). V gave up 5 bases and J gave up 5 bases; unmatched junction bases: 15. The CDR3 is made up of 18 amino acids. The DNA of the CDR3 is TGTGCCAGCAGCGCAAAGAGACTAGCGGGTGACTTAAACAATGAGCAGTTCTTC. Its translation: CASSAKRLAGDLNNEQFF. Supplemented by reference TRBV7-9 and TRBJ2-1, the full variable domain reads DTGVSQNPRHKITKRGQNVTFRCDPISEHNRLYWYRQTLGQGPEFLTYFQNEAQLEKSRLLSDRFSAERPKGSFSTLEIQRTEQGDSAMYLCASSAKRLAGDLNNEQFFGPGTRLTVL.

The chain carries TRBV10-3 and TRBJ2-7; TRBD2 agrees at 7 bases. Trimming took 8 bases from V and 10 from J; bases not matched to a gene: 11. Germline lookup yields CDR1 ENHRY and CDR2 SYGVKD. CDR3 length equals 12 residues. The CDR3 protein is CAIGGGGDKQYF. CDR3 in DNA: TGTGCCATCGGGGGGGGAGGAGATAAACAGTACTTC.

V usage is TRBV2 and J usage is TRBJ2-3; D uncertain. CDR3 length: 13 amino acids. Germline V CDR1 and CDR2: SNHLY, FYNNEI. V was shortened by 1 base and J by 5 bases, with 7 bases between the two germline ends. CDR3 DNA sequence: TGTGCCAGCAGTGAAGAGTTAGGAGATACGCAGTATTTT. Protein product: CASSEELGDTQYF.

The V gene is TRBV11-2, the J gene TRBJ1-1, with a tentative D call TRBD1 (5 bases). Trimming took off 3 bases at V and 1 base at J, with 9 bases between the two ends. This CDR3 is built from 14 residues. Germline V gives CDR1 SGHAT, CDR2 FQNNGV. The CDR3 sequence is CASSLGDRNTEAFF. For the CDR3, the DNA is TGTGCCAGCAGCTTGGGGGATAGGAACACTGAAGCTTTCTTT.

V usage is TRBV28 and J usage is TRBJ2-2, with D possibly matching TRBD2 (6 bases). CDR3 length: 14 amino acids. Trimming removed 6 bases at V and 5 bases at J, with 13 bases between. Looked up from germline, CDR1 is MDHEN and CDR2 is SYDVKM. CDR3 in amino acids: CASRSAGRTGELFF. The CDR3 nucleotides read TGTGCCAGCAGGAGCGCAGGGAGGACCGGGGAGCTGTTTTTT.

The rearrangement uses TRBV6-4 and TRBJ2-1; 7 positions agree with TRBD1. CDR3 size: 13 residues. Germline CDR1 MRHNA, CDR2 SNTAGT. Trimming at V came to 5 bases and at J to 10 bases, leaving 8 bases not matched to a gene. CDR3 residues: CASSPWTGREQFF. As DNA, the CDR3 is TGTGCCAGCAGTCCGTGGACAGGTAGAGAGCAGTTCTTC.

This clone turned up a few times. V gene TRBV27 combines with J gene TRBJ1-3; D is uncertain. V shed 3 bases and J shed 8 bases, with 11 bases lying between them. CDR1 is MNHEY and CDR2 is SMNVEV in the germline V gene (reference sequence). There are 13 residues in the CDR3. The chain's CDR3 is CASSFSEGDTIYF. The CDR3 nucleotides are TGTGCCAGCAGTTTCTCCGAGGGAGACACCATATATTTT.